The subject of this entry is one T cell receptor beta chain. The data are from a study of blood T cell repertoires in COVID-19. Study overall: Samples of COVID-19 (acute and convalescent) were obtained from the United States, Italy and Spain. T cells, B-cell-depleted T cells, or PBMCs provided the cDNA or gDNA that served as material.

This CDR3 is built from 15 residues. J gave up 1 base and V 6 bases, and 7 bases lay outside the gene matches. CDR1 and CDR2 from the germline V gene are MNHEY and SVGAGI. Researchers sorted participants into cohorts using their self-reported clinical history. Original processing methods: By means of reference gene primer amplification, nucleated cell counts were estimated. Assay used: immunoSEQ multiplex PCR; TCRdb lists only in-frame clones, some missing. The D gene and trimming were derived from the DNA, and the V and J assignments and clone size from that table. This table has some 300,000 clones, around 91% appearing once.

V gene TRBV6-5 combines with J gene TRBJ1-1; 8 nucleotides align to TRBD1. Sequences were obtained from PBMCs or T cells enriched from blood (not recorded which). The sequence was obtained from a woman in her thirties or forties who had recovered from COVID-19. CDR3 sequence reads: CASRTMDRANTEAFF. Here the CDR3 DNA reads TGTGCCAGCAGGACTATGGACAGGGCGAACACTGAAGCTTTCTTT.